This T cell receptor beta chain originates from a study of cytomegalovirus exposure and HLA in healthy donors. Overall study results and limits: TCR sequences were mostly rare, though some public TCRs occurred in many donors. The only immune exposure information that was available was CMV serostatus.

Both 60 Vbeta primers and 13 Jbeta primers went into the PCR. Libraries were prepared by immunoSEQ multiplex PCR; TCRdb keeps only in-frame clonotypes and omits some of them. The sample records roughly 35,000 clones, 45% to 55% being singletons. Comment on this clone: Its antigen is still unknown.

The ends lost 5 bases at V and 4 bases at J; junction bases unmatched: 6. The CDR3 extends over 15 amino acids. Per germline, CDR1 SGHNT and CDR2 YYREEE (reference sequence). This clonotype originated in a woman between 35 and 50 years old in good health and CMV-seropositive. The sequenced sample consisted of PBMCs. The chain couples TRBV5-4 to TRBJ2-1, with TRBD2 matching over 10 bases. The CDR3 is CASRASGGAYNEQFF. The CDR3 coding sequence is TGTGCCAGCAGAGCCAGCGGGGGGGCGTACAATGAGCAGTTCTTC.